Presented here are 17 T cell receptor beta chains from one specimen sequenced in a study of blood T cell repertoires in COVID-19. The table came from immunoSEQ multiplex PCR; TCRdb's copy has only in-frame clones and leaves some out. The sample consists of about 180,000 clones, roughly 77% of them appearing once. Sequenced sample: peripheral blood. These receptors originate from an elderly woman with COVID-19, enrolled during active disease.

The chain couples TRBV4-2 to TRBJ2-1; the match to TRBD2 covers 11 bases. V trimming: 1 base; J trimming: 7 bases; junction bases outside the gene matches: 12. The germline V gene encodes CDR1 LGHNA and CDR2 YNFKEQ. The CDR3 consists of 18 residues. CDR3 in amino acids: CASSQGVPGLAVANEQFF. CDR3 bases: TGTGCCAGCAGCCAAGGCGTGCCGGGACTAGCGGTGGCGAATGAGCAGTTCTTC.

The chain uses TRBV4-3 and TRBJ2-2, with D perhaps TRBD2 (6 bases). The CDR3 consists of 16 residues. Between the trimmed V and J ends, which lost 2 bases and 4 bases, there was a span of 14 bases. CDR1 and CDR2 (germline): LGHNA, YSLEER. Here the CDR3 reads CASSQFGRQATGELFF. In DNA, the CDR3 is TGCGCCAGCAGCCAATTTGGGAGGCAGGCCACCGGGGAGCTGTTTTTT.

With regard to this clone: This sample also contains other DNA sequences that code for the same CDR3. The chain combines TRBV11-2 with TRBJ2-1; D might be TRBD2 (6 bases). The germline CDR1 and CDR2 sequences are SGHAT and FQNNGV. The V and J ends lost 1 base and 4 bases respectively, with 11 bases between them. The CDR3 spans 15 residues. The CDR3 loop reads CASSLGSSGYNEQFF. The CDR3 DNA reads as TGTGCCAGCAGCTTAGGAAGTAGCGGTTACAATGAGCAGTTCTTC.

The table lists this clone with a count of one. This chain connects TRBV5-5 to TRBJ2-5; maybe TRBD1 (6 bases). V was clipped by 2 bases and J by 4 bases, with 15 bases between them. The CDR3 is 15 amino acids. The germline gives CDR1 SGHKS, CDR2 YYEKEE (reference sequence). This CDR3 is CASSFSAGAGETQYF. In nucleotides, the CDR3 is TGTGCCAGCAGCTTTTCGGCAGGGGCGGGAGAGACCCAGTACTTC.

In this sample, this clone turned up once. The chain joins TRBV19 to TRBJ1-4, with D tentatively TRBD1 (5 bases). The CDR3 has 15 amino acids. V gave up 6 bases and J gave up 8 bases, with 19 bases separating them. CDR1 is LNHDA, CDR2 SQIVND, per germline (reference sequence). CDR3: CASRHNGGFGEKLFF. CDR3 bases: TGTGCCAGTAGACATAACGGGGGTTTTGGGGAAAAACTGTTTTTT.

This chain links TRBV27 with TRBJ2-1; 9 bases fit TRBD2. CDR3 length: 15 residues. Germline CDR1 is MNHEY and CDR2 is SMNVEV (reference sequence). V dropped 3 bases and J dropped 7; count of bases not matched to a gene: 7. Here the CDR3 reads CASSLGGRVLNEQFF. In DNA form, the CDR3 reads TGTGCCAGCAGTTTGGGCGGGAGGGTGCTGAATGAGCAGTTCTTC.

V usage is TRBV5-6 and J usage is TRBJ1-2, with D perhaps matching TRBD1 (6 bases). The CDR3 is made up of 12 amino acids. CDR1 is SGHDT, CDR2 YYEEEE, per germline. V lost 4 bases and J 6 bases, leaving 10 bases between the germline ends. The CDR3 coding sequence is TGTGCCAGCAGCAGGACAGTTAATGGCTACACCTTC. Translated: CASSRTVNGYTF.

This clone was counted a few times. The chain is built from TRBV27 and TRBJ2-1; TRBD2 aligns across 7 bases. The V gene end was trimmed by 1 base and the J gene end by 7 bases; junction bases not matched to a gene: 7. This CDR3 is 15 amino acids long. CDR1 is MNHEY and CDR2 is SMNVEV in the germline V gene (reference sequence). CDR3 DNA sequence: TGTGCCAGCAGTTTATTCCGGGAGGTGAGGAATGAGCAGTTCTTC. Protein product: CASSLFREVRNEQFF.

The chain joins TRBV3-1 (or the pseudogene TRBV3-2) to TRBJ1-2; possibly TRBD1 for D (5 bases). Germline CDR1 and CDR2: LGHDT and YNNKEL (reference sequence). Trimming left V 1 base short and J 7 bases short, with 13 bases between. The CDR3 is made up of 14 amino acids. The CDR3 DNA is TGTGCCAGCAGCCAAGGTGGCAGGGTTGGTGGCTACACCTTC. Translating it yields CASSQGGRVGGYTF.

In DNA form, the CDR3 reads TGTGCCAGCAGTTACTCAGCGGGGGCCTGGGAGACCCAGTACTTC. It specifies CASSYSAGAWETQYF. The V call is TRBV6-5, the J call TRBJ2-5, with TRBD2 identical over 8 bases. Losses at the gene ends were 0 bases for V and 5 bases for J; bases not matched to a gene: 5. CDR1 is MNHEY and CDR2 is SVGAGI in the germline V gene. This CDR3 is 15 amino acids long.

This chain connects TRBV7-2 to TRBJ1-5, with D possibly TRBD1 on 5 matching bases. The CDR3 runs to 17 residues. The ends were cut back, 5 bases at V and 5 bases at J, with 22 bases in the middle. In germline, CDR1 is SGHTA, CDR2 FQGNSA. This CDR3 is CASSPDILRGRDQPQHF. The CDR3 bases are TGTGCCAGCAGCCCAGATATTCTCCGGGGGAGGGATCAGCCCCAGCATTTT.

The chain combines TRBV5-6 with TRBJ2-3; the match to TRBD1 covers 9 bases. CDR1 is SGHDT, CDR2 YYEEEE, per germline. CDR3 length: 15 amino acids. The junction had 5 bases not matched to a gene; V was cut back by 0 bases and J by 6 bases. CDR3 protein: CASSLVGTGYDTQYF. As DNA, the CDR3 is TGTGCCAGCAGCTTGGTGGGGACAGGGTACGATACGCAGTATTTT. Variable domain in full (rest from reference TRBV5-6 and TRBJ2-3): DAGVTQSPTHLIKTRGQQVTLRCSPKSGHDTVSWYQQALGQGPQFIFQYYEEEERQRGNFPDRFSGHQFPNYSSELNVNALLLGDSALYLCASSLVGTGYDTQYFGPGTRLTVL.

This sequence joins TRBV19 and TRBJ1-2; a possible D gene is TRBD1 (5 bases). From germline, CDR1 is LNHDA and CDR2 SQIVND (reference sequence). This CDR3 is built from 12 residues. V was clipped by 7 bases and J by 5 bases, with 11 bases between them. The DNA for the CDR3 is TGTGCCAGTACGGACAAGCCTTATGGCTACACCTTC. It codes for CASTDKPYGYTF.

J is TRBJ1-1 and V is TRBV7-2; 10 bases are shared with TRBD1. The germline gives CDR1 SGHTA, CDR2 FQGNSA. J lost 4 bases, V lost 7 bases, and 9 bases had no gene match. The CDR3 covers 15 residues. The CDR3 loop is CASTWDRGAGTEAFF. The CDR3 DNA reads TGTGCCAGCACCTGGGACAGGGGCGCGGGCACTGAAGCTTTCTTT.

The chain combines TRBV6-5 with TRBJ1-1; D perhaps matches TRBD1 (6 bases). The CDR3 contains 13 residues. V shed 6 bases and J shed 7 bases, with 15 bases lying between them. Germline lookup yields CDR1 MNHEY and CDR2 SVGAGI. For the CDR3, the DNA is TGTGCCAGCAGACCAGGGGCGGGTATTGAAGCTTTCTTT. This codes for CASRPGAGIEAFF.

The chain carries TRBV14 and TRBJ2-7, with 14 bases matching TRBD2. Germline CDR1 and CDR2: SGHDN and FVKESK. CDR3 length equals 16 residues. V lost 1 base to trimming and J lost 6 bases; unmatched junction nucleotides: 5. The chain's CDR3 is CASSQGLAGGPLEQYF. CDR3 nucleotide sequence: TGTGCCAGCAGCCAAGGACTAGCGGGAGGGCCGCTCGAGCAGTACTTC.

The rearrangement links TRBV5-5 to TRBJ2-5; 16 positions match TRBD2. The ends lost 4 bases at V and 5 bases at J; junction bases unmatched: 5. CDR1 SGHKS and CDR2 YYEKEE come from the germline V gene (reference sequence). The CDR3 consists of 16 residues. CDR3 DNA sequence: TGTGCCAGCAGCGTGGGACTAGCGGGAGGGAGTGAGACCCAGTACTTC. This sequence encodes CASSVGLAGGSETQYF. Full variable domain (rest looked up from reference TRBV5-5 and TRBJ2-5): DAGVTQSPTHLIKTRGQQVTLRCSPISGHKSVSWYQQVLGQGPQFIFQYYEKEERGRGNFPDRFSARQFPNYSSELNVNALLLGDSALYLCASSVGLAGGSETQYFGPGTRLLVL.